This T cell receptor beta chain was observed in a study of cytomegalovirus exposure and HLA in healthy donors. Only one count was recorded for this clone. PCR was performed using 60 Vbeta and 13 Jbeta primers. The data were produced by immunoSEQ multiplex PCR, yet TCRdb's version contains in-frame clones alone and is incomplete. The table has 130,000 or so clones, more than 75% seen once; the top ten hold about 1.8%. The CDR3 length is 13 residues. Germline CDR1 and CDR2: SGHRS and YFSETQ. With 2 bases removed from V and 5 bases from J, the gap between germline ends came to 11 bases. This clonotype was obtained from a man younger than 35 in good health and CMV-seronegative. The chain carries TRBV5-1 and TRBJ2-7; the D gene is possibly TRBD2 (5 bases). The sequenced sample consisted of PBMCs. The CDR3 DNA reads as TGCGCCAGCAGCTTCTACGGGATCCACGAGCAGTACTTC. It translates to CASSFYGIHEQYF. The complete variable domain, with remaining parts taken from reference TRBV5-1 and TRBJ2-7, reads KAGVTQTPRYLIKTRGQQVTLSCSPISGHRSVSWYQQTPGQGLQFLFEYFSETQRNKGNFPGRFSGRQFSNSRSEMNVSTLELGDSALYLCASSFYGIHEQYFGPGTRLTVT.